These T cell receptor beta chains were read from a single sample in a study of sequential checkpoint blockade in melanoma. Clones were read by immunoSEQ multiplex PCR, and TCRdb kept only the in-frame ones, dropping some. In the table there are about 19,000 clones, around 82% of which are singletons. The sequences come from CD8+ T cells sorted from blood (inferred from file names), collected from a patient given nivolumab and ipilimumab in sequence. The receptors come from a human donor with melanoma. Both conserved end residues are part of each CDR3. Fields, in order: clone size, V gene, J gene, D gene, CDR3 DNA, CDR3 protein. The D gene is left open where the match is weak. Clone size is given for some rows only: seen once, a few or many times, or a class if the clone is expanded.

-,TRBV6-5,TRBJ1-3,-,TGTGCCAGCAGTTACGGCAGGGGAGCTGGAAACACCATATATTTT,CASSYGRGAGNTIYF
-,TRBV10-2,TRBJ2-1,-,TGCGCCAGCCAGCGGCCCTACAATGAGCAGTTCTTC,CASQRPYNEQFF
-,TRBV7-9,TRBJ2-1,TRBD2,TGTGCCAGCAGCTTAAGCCTAGCGGAGGACAATGAGCAGTTCTTC,CASSLSLAEDNEQFF
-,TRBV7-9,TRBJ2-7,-,TGTGCCAGCCGCCATGGGGCCATGGACGAGCAGTACTTC,CASRHGAMDEQYF
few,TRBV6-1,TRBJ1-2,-,TGTGCCAGCAGTGAGGAGGAAACGGGCGGCTACACCTTC,CASSEEETGGYTF
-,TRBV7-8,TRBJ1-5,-,TGTGCCAGCAGCTTAGCCGAGGGTTGGCAGCCCCAGCATTTT,CASSLAEGWQPQHF
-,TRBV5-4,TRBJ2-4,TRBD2,TGTGCCAGCAGCTCCTCGACTAGCGGGAGAAACATTCAGTACTTC,CASSSSTSGRNIQYF
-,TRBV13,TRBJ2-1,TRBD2,TGTGCCAGCAGCTTAGTGGGAGGGTGGGGTTTCGATGAGCAGTTCTTC,CASSLVGGWGFDEQFF
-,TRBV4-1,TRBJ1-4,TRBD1,TGCGCCAGCAGCCACGGGACAGGGGATGAAAAACTGTTTTTT,CASSHGTGDEKLFF
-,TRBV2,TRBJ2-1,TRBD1,TGTGCCAGCAGAGGGACAGGGGCAGAATATTGGCAGTTCTTC,CASRGTGAEYWQFF
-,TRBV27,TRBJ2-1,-,TGTGCCAGCAGACCACGGGAGTCCCCTATCAATGAGCAGTTCTTC,CASRPRESPINEQFF
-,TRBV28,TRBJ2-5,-,TGTGCCAGCAGTTTAGGGGCCGAAGAGACCCAGTACTTC,CASSLGAEETQYF
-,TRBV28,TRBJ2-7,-,TGTGCCAGCAGTTGGGCGGACACTACAGGACGGCAGTACTTC,CASSWADTTGRQYF
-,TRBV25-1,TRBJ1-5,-,TGTGCCAGCAGTGACGATCAGGTTGTACAGCCCCAGCATTTT,CASSDDQVVQPQHF
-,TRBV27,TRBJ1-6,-,TGTGCCAGCAGTATTCTTCAGGGCTTAGGTTCACCCCTCCACTTT,CASSILQGLGSPLHF
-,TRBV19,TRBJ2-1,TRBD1,TGTGCCAGTAGCCTCGCGGGACAGGGCTACAATGAGCAGTTCTTC,CASSLAGQGYNEQFF
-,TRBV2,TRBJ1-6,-,TGTGCCAGCAGTGGGGGGGGTTCCTATAATTCACCCCTCCACTTT,CASSGGGSYNSPLHF
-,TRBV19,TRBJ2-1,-,TGTGCCAGTAGTACCCGCGGGAATGAGCAGTTCTTC,CASSTRGNEQFF
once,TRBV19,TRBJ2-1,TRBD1,TGTGCCAGTAGCAACGACAGGGGTTCGTACAATGAGCAGTTCTTC,CASSNDRGSYNEQFF
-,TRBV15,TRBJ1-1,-,TGTGCCACCAGCGGCTCCTGGAGACCGAACACTGAAGCTTTCTTT,CATSGSWRPNTEAFF
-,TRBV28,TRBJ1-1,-,TGTGCCAGCAGTCCAAGACTGACGGGATCCGAAGCTTTCTTT,CASSPRLTGSEAFF
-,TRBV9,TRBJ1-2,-,TGTGCCAGCAGCCCCGGGGGGGGTAGTGGCTACACCTTC,CASSPGGGSGYTF
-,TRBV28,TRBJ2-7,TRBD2,TGTGCCAGCAGACCCCCTAGCGGGAGAAGGAACGAGCAGTACTTC,CASRPPSGRRNEQYF
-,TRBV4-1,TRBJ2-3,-,TGCGCCAGCAGCCAAGTGGCGCGGGGAGGACCAGATACGCAGTATTTT,CASSQVARGGPDTQYF
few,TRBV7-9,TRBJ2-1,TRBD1,TGTGCCAGCAGCTTTAGACAGGGTCTTTCTTTTGGGCAGTTCTTC,CASSFRQGLSFGQFF
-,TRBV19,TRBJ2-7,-,TGTGCCAGTAGTATGACAGGAGGCTACGAGCAGTACTTC,CASSMTGGYEQYF
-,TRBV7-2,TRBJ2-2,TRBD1,TGTGCCAGCAGCTCACGAACAGGGGATGCCGGGGAGCTGTTTTTT,CASSSRTGDAGELFF
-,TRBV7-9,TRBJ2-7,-,TGTGCCAGCACCTCGACAGGCAAGCGTTACGAGCAGTACTTC,CASTSTGKRYEQYF
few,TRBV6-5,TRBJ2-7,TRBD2,TGTGCCAGCAGTTACTCCGGGGGAGGGCCCTACGAGCAGTACTTC,CASSYSGGGPYEQYF
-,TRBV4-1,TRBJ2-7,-,TGCGCCAGCAGCCAAGACCCTGGGTTAGCGAGGTACGAGCAGTACTTC,CASSQDPGLARYEQYF
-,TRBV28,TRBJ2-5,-,TGTGCCAGCAGGACGACACTTTTCCAAGAGACCCAGTACTTC,CASRTTLFQETQYF
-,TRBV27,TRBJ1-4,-,TGTGCCAGCAGCATCACAGGGTCTCGTGAAAAACTGTTTTTT,CASSITGSREKLFF
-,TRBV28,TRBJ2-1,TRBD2,TGTGCCAGCAGCTCTAGCGGGAGTTTGAATGAGCAGTTCTTC,CASSSSGSLNEQFF
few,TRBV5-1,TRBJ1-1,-,TGCGCCAGCAGCTTCGGGACACCTCGAGAAGCTTTCTTT,CASSFGTPREAFF
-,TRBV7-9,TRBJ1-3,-,TGTGCCAGCAGCTTCCACAGGTCCAGCTCTGGAAACACCATATATTTT,CASSFHRSSSGNTIYF
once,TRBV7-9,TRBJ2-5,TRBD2,TGTGCCAGCAGCCCCGGACTAGCGGGGACCTCCCAAGAGACCCAGTACTTC,CASSPGLAGTSQETQYF
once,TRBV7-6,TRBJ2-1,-,TGTGCCAGCAGCTTACAGGGGGGCTCCTACAATGAGCAGTTCTTC,CASSLQGGSYNEQFF
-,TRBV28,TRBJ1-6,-,TGTGCCAGCAGTTTAATGACAGACTATAATTCACCCCTCCACTTT,CASSLMTDYNSPLHF
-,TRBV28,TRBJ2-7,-,TGTGCCAGCAGCCGATCTGGGTCAGGGGTGGGCGAGCAGTACTTC,CASSRSGSGVGEQYF